This T cell receptor beta chain was recovered during a study of blood T cell repertoires in COVID-19. At the level of the study: T cells, B-cell-depleted T cells, or PBMCs provided the cDNA or gDNA that served as material.

Those who participated ranged in age from roughly 18 to 100 years and resided in 20 to 30 US areas. Clinical histories supplied by participants themselves formed the basis of cohort assignment. Under the authors' procedure: Estimation of nucleated cell counts relied on the amplification of reference gene primers. TCRdb's table, derived via immunoSEQ multiplex PCR, lists solely in-frame clones and lacks some. That table is the source of V, J and clone size, and D and trimming were worked out from the DNA. Here the sample spans approximately 470,000 clones, about 90% being singletons. The sample was PBMCs or T cells enriched from blood (not recorded which). The receptor was isolated from a woman between 18 and 29 years old who had recovered from COVID-19.

CDR3 residues: CASSIERESNGYTF. For the CDR3, the DNA is TGTGCCAGTAGTATCGAGAGGGAGTCGAATGGCTACACCTTC. The rearrangement links TRBV19 to TRBJ1-2; D is unresolved. This CDR3 has 14 amino acids. CDR1 and CDR2 (germline): LNHDA, SQIVND (reference sequence). Trimming shortened V by 3 bases and J by 6 bases, and 14 bases separated the two germline ends.